Here is one TCR beta chain with its context. Its antigen is undetermined. Germline-derived CDR1 and CDR2 are MDHEN and SYDVKM. There are 15 residues in the CDR3. V was trimmed by 5 bases and J by 5 bases, leaving 16 bases between them. The source of the sample is a study of shared clonotypes between healthy human individuals. Study-level information: CD4 naive cells filled three plates per donor, CD4 memory three, CD8 naive two and CD8 memory one.

Measured with immunoSEQ multiplex PCR; TCRdb has only the in-frame clones, and not every one. The data contain 2 million or so clones, about 95% of them singletons. General study points: Larger estimated richness was generally recorded for naive subsets relative to memory subsets. Sharing across four donors was highest in naive CD4 (around 5%) and lowest in memory CD8 (approximately 0.4%).

The sequencing sample was made of naive CD4+ T cells sorted from blood. Noted subset: CD45RA+ positively selected. The V gene is TRBV28, the J gene TRBJ1-5, with unresolved D. The receptor's source is a man between 18 and 29 years old in good health. DNA for the CDR3: TGTGCCAGCAGTGAATCGACTGCTGATTATCAGCCCCAGCATTTT. It encodes CASSESTADYQPQHF.